Below, 27 T cell receptor beta chains from the same sample are listed, as sequenced in a study of blood T cell repertoires in COVID-19. TCRdb keeps only in-frame clones here, not all; method: immunoSEQ multiplex PCR. This table holds around 120,000 clones, around three quarters found once. Material for sequencing was peripheral blood. These receptors came from a man in his 70s with acute or convalescent COVID-19.

The V and J genes are TRBV12-3 or TRBV12-4 and TRBJ2-7; tentative D call: TRBD1 (5 bases). The CDR3 has 12 amino acids. Trimming removed 7 bases from V and 4 bases from J, with 11 bases in between. CDR3 amino acids: CASTRRGYEQYF. The CDR3 nucleotides are TGTGCCAGCACCCGAAGGGGATACGAGCAGTACTTC.

V gene TRBV30 combines with J gene TRBJ2-1; the D gene is possibly TRBD2 (6 bases). CDR1 is GTSNPN, CDR2 SVGIG, per germline (reference sequence). V lost 3 bases and J lost 0, with 6 bases in between. CDR3 length: 13 amino acids. CDR3 in DNA: TGTGCCTGGAGCGGGAGCTCCTACAATGAGCAGTTCTTC. Amino acids: CAWSGSSYNEQFF.

The J gene is TRBJ2-5, the V gene TRBV5-1; 9 bases line up with TRBD2. This CDR3 contains 16 residues. Trimming removed 4 bases from V and 5 bases from J; junction bases left unmatched: 12. CDR1 is SGHRS and CDR2 is YFSETQ in the germline V gene. The CDR3 protein is CASSDGRTSVWETQYF. The CDR3 coding sequence is TGCGCCAGCAGCGATGGCAGGACTAGCGTATGGGAGACCCAGTACTTC. The full variable domain, in which reference TRBV5-1 and TRBJ2-5 provide the parts outside the CDR3, is KAGVTQTPRYLIKTRGQQVTLSCSPISGHRSVSWYQQTPGQGLQFLFEYFSETQRNKGNFPGRFSGRQFSNSRSEMNVSTLELGDSALYLCASSDGRTSVWETQYFGPGTRLLVL.

This sequence joins TRBV5-6 and TRBJ2-7; 11 bases are a match to TRBD2. This CDR3 has 17 amino acids. Trimming took 0 bases from V and 6 from J; bases not matched to a gene: 11. Germline V lookup: CDR1 SGHDT, CDR2 YYEEEE. In nucleotides, the CDR3 is TGTGCCAGCAGCTTGGTAACTAGCGGGAGTAACCCTTCCGAGCAGTACTTC. It yields the protein CASSLVTSGSNPSEQYF.

This sequence joins TRBV5-1 and TRBJ2-2; D is possibly TRBD1 (6 bases). From germline, CDR1 is SGHRS and CDR2 YFSETQ. CDR3 length equals 16 residues. Trimming took 5 bases from V and 5 from J, leaving 19 bases between them. CDR3 sequence (DNA): TGCGCCAGCAGAGGGGGTCCCCAGGTGGGGACCGGGGAGCTGTTTTTT. Translation: CASRGGPQVGTGELFF.

The CDR3 DNA follows: TGCGCCAGCAGCTTGGATGGGACAGACTATGGCTACACCTTC. It specifies CASSLDGTDYGYTF. The gene calls are TRBV5-1 and TRBJ1-2; 7 bases align to TRBD1. V trimming: 0 bases; J trimming: 3 bases; junction bases outside the gene matches: 2. Germline V gene sequence: CDR1 SGHRS, CDR2 YFSETQ. The CDR3 has 14 amino acids.

This sequence joins TRBV3-1 (or the pseudogene TRBV3-2) and TRBJ2-1; D gene ambiguous. Germline assignment: CDR1 LGHDT and CDR2 YNNKEL (reference sequence). The CDR3 length is 14 residues. Trimming shortened V by 4 bases and J by 4 bases, and 11 bases separated the two germline ends. The CDR3 sequence is CASSLNSGYNEQFF. CDR3 coding DNA: TGTGCCAGCAGCCTGAATTCGGGTTACAATGAGCAGTTCTTC.

This chain uses TRBV7-6 with TRBJ1-5; TRBD1 aligns across 10 bases. Per the germline V gene, CDR1 is SGHVS and CDR2 is FNYEAQ. V dropped 1 base and J dropped 0; count of bases not matched to a gene: 6. The CDR3 contains 18 residues. The CDR3 sequence: CASSLGGDRGYSNQPQHF. DNA for the CDR3: TGTGCCAGCAGCTTAGGTGGGGACAGGGGCTATAGCAATCAGCCCCAGCATTTT.

The chain is built from TRBV27 and TRBJ2-6, with TRBD1 as a possible D gene (6 bases). The CDR3 totals 19 residues. Looked up from germline, CDR1 is MNHEY and CDR2 is SMNVEV (reference sequence). V gave up 4 bases and J gave up 0 bases, with 19 bases separating them. In nucleotides, the CDR3 is TGTGCCAGCAGTTACTCGGGCAGGGGTCTCTACTCTGGGGCCAACGTCCTGACTTTC. It codes for CASSYSGRGLYSGANVLTF.

The V call is TRBV30, the J call TRBJ1-2; D might be TRBD1 (6 bases). Germline-derived CDR1 and CDR2 are GTSNPN and SVGIG (reference sequence). V was clipped by 2 bases and J by 10 bases, with 20 bases between them. CDR3 length: 14 residues. CDR3 nucleotides: TGTGCCTGGAGTAACAGGGCTTCGTGGTTGACCTACACCTTC. Translating gives CAWSNRASWLTYTF.

The rearrangement links TRBV4-1 to TRBJ2-7; tentative D call: TRBD1 (6 bases). The V gene lost 3 bases and the J gene lost 2 bases, with 17 bases spanning the gap. The germline CDR1 and CDR2 sequences are MGHRA and YSYEKL. The CDR3 consists of 16 residues. The CDR3 protein is CASSHPPGAGAYEQYF. As DNA, the CDR3 is TGCGCCAGCAGCCATCCCCCCGGGGCAGGGGCCTACGAGCAGTACTTC.

The chain links TRBV2 to TRBJ2-5, with TRBD1 matching 9 bases. The CDR3 has 13 amino acids. V dropped 6 bases and J dropped 3; count of bases not matched to a gene: 2. Per the germline V gene, CDR1 is SNHLY and CDR2 is FYNNEI. The CDR3 protein is CASSRQGEETQYF. In DNA form, the CDR3 reads TGTGCCAGCAGCAGACAGGGGGAAGAGACCCAGTACTTC.

The chain is built from TRBV11-2 and TRBJ2-1; possibly TRBD2 for D (5 bases). Trimming took off 0 bases at V and 7 bases at J, with 10 bases between the two ends. CDR1 is SGHAT, CDR2 FQNNGV, per germline. CDR3 length equals 14 residues. CDR3 residues: CASSLDQGGNEQFF. The CDR3 DNA sequence: TGTGCCAGCAGCTTAGATCAAGGAGGAAATGAGCAGTTCTTC.

The V gene is TRBV29-1, the J gene TRBJ2-1; tentative D call: TRBD2 (5 bases). This CDR3 has 14 residues. Germline V CDR1 and CDR2: SQVTM, ANQGSEA. V was cut by 4 bases and J by 4 bases, with 14 bases left in between. CDR3 in DNA: TGCAGCGTTGTAGGAGCGGCAAAATACAATGAGCAGTTCTTC. Its protein is CSVVGAAKYNEQFF.

This chain connects TRBV7-3 to TRBJ2-1; 8 bases align to TRBD1. The germline gives CDR1 SGHTA, CDR2 FQGTGA. The CDR3 is made up of 14 amino acids. Losses at the gene ends were 1 base for V and 8 bases for J; bases not matched to a gene: 4. CDR3 protein: CASSLIGQGDEQFF. CDR3 DNA: TGTGCCAGCAGCTTAATCGGACAGGGCGATGAGCAGTTCTTC.

The rearrangement joins TRBV7-8 to TRBJ1-1; TRBD1 might be the D (5 bases). There are 14 residues in the CDR3. V was trimmed by 5 bases and J by 1 base, leaving 11 bases between them. Germline V CDR1 and CDR2: SGHVS, FQNEAQ. In DNA, the CDR3 is TGTGCCAGCAGCCTGATAACAGGGAACACTGAAGCTTTCTTT. As protein: CASSLITGNTEAFF.

V is TRBV5-1 and J is TRBJ1-6, with 9 positions matching TRBD1. The CDR3 is 16 residues long. The germline CDR1 and CDR2 sequences are SGHRS and YFSETQ. V shed 0 bases and J 6 bases; nucleotides not matched to a gene: 4. CDR3: CASSLAGTGSNSPLHF. CDR3 nucleotides: TGCGCCAGCAGCTTGGCCGGGACAGGGTCTAATTCACCCCTCCACTTT.

V gene TRBV14 combines with J gene TRBJ2-1, with D perhaps matching TRBD1 (7 bases). CDR3 size: 17 residues. Germline CDR1 SGHDN, CDR2 FVKESK. V gave up 3 bases and J gave up 1 base, with 16 bases separating them. The CDR3 region is CASSQATGEVSYNEQFF. The CDR3 DNA is TGTGCCAGCAGCCAGGCAACAGGGGAGGTTTCCTACAATGAGCAGTTCTTC.

This chain connects TRBV29-1 to TRBJ1-1; possibly TRBD1 for D (5 bases). Germline V gene data show CDR1 as SQVTM and CDR2 as ANQGSEA. The V and J ends lost 1 base and 3 bases respectively, with 6 bases between them. The CDR3 length is 12 residues. The CDR3 region has the DNA TGCAGCGTTGAAGCGGGGGACACTGAAGCTTTCTTT. This translates into CSVEAGDTEAFF.

V is TRBV4-3 and J is TRBJ2-7; the D gene is possibly TRBD2 (5 bases). This CDR3 is built from 14 residues. The V gene lost 1 base and the J gene lost 2 bases, with 9 bases spanning the gap. CDR1 and CDR2 from the germline V gene are LGHNA and YSLEER. The CDR3 DNA reads TGCGCCAGCAGCCAAGGAGGGAATGCCTACGAGCAGTACTTC. It specifies CASSQGGNAYEQYF.

V is TRBV9 and J is TRBJ2-1; 16 bases map to TRBD2. J gave up 8 bases and V 0 bases, and 5 bases lay outside the gene matches. Germline values: CDR1 SGDLS, CDR2 YYNGEE. The length of the CDR3 is 17 residues. The CDR3 DNA reads TGTGCCAGCAGCGTAGCTGCAGGGACTAGCGGGAGGGATGAGCAGTTCTTC. Its translation is CASSVAAGTSGRDEQFF.

V is TRBV27 and J is TRBJ2-3; TRBD2 aligns across 8 bases. There are 18 residues in the CDR3. CDR1 is MNHEY and CDR2 is SMNVEV in the germline V gene (reference sequence). Unmatched junction bases numbered 10, after V lost 1 base and J lost 1 base. The CDR3 nucleotides are TGTGCCAGCAGTTTATTGGGGGCGGGGGGCAGGGGCACAGATACGCAGTATTTT. Amino acids: CASSLLGAGGRGTDTQYF.

This clone occurred once. V usage is TRBV7-9 and J usage is TRBJ2-3, with a tentative D call TRBD2 (6 bases). Germline lookup yields CDR1 SEHNR and CDR2 FQNEAQ (reference sequence). This CDR3 region has 13 residues. Trimming took 0 bases from V and 5 from J, leaving 6 bases between them. CDR3: CASSLAGGDTQYF. The CDR3 bases are TGTGCCAGCAGCTTAGCGGGAGGAGATACGCAGTATTTT.

The chain has TRBV3-1 (or the pseudogene TRBV3-2) and TRBJ1-2, with D maybe TRBD1 (5 bases). The CDR3 runs 14 residues. V lost 5 bases, J lost 3 bases, and 13 bases lay in between. Looked up from germline, CDR1 is LGHDT and CDR2 is YNNKEL (reference sequence). CDR3 bases: TGTGCCAGCAGCTATATGGGGGGTGACTATGGCTACACCTTC. Protein product: CASSYMGGDYGYTF.

The CDR3 reads CASSPGLWSNQPQHF. CDR3 DNA sequence: TGTGCCAGCAGCCCGGGTCTATGGAGCAATCAGCCCCAGCATTTT. The J gene is TRBJ1-5, the V gene TRBV7-2, with D uncertain. The CDR3 is made up of 15 amino acids. The germline V gene has CDR1 SGHTA and CDR2 FQGNSA. V gave up 5 bases and J gave up 1 base, with 12 bases separating them. Filled out from reference TRBV7-2 and TRBJ1-5, the complete variable domain reads GAGVSQSPSNKVTEKGKDVELRCDPISGHTALYWYRQSLGQGLEFLIYFQGNSAPDKSGLPSDRFSAERTGGSVSTLTIQRTQQEDSAVYLCASSPGLWSNQPQHFGDGTRLSIL.

Remarks on this clone: The sample contains more than one DNA sequence encoding this CDR3. The chain recombines TRBV28 with TRBJ2-7, with D perhaps TRBD2 (5 bases). CDR1 is MDHEN, CDR2 SYDVKM, per germline. The V end was cut by 3 bases, the J end by 0 bases, with 9 bases between. The CDR3 contains 14 residues. CDR3 protein: CASSLSGSSYEQYF. In nucleotides, the CDR3 is TGTGCCAGCAGTTTGAGTGGGAGCTCCTACGAGCAGTACTTC.

The chain couples TRBV5-1 to TRBJ1-1; 12 nucleotides agree with TRBD1. V was clipped by 4 bases and J by 11 bases; unmatched bases: 9. This CDR3 contains 14 residues. Per the germline V gene, CDR1 is SGHRS and CDR2 is YFSETQ. The CDR3 reads CASSTGTGGGRAFF. The CDR3, as DNA: TGCGCCAGCAGCACGGGGACAGGGGGCGGCCGGGCTTTCTTT.